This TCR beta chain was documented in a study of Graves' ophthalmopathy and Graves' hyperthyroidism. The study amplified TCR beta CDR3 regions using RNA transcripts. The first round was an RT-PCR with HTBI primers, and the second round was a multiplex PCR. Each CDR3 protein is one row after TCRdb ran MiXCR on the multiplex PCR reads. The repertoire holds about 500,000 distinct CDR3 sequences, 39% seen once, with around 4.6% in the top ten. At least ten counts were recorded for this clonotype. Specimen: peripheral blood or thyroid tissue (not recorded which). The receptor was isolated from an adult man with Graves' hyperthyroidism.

The chain's CDR3 is CASSQQDRGSYTF. The CDR3 nucleotides are TGTGCCAGCAGTCAACAAGACAGGGGTAGCTACACCTTC. The rearrangement uses TRBV28 and TRBJ1-2, with 8 bases matching TRBD1. This CDR3 region has 13 residues. In germline, CDR1 is MDHEN, CDR2 SYDVKM. The V gene end was trimmed by 5 bases and the J gene end by 9 bases; junction bases not matched to a gene: 8.